The 4 T cell receptor beta chains below come from one sample, sequenced in a study of Graves' ophthalmopathy and Graves' hyperthyroidism. The authors amplified TCR beta CDR3 regions, and they did so from RNA transcripts for repertoire sequencing. HTBI primers primed a first-round RT-PCR, and a second-round multiplex PCR followed. MiXCR, run by TCRdb on the multiplex PCR reads, gives a single entry per CDR3 protein. Here the sample spans about 370,000 distinct CDR3 sequences, about a sixth being singletons. The sequencing sample was made of peripheral blood. The receptors stem from an adult woman with stable Graves' hyperthyroidism.

This clonotype showed up many times. A junction end diverges from the germline sequence, so it may reflect a read error. The chain uses TRBV6-5 and TRBJ2-4; D is unresolved. The length of the CDR3 is 13 residues. Germline V gene sequence: CDR1 MNHEY, CDR2 SVGAGI. The CDR3: CASSWAEINIQYF. The CDR3 DNA reads TGTGCCAGTAGTTGGGCGGAGATAAACATTCAGTACTTC.

This clonotype was counted at least ten times. The chain is built from TRBV28 and TRBJ1-6, with 9 bases lining up with TRBD1. The CDR3 is made up of 15 amino acids. Germline lookup yields CDR1 MDHEN and CDR2 SYDVKM. With V trimmed by 3 bases and J by 7 bases, 4 bases remained unmatched. The CDR3 loop is CASSFFDRGNSPLHF. In DNA, the CDR3 is TGTGCCAGCAGTTTTTTCGACAGGGGGAATTCACCCCTCCACTTT.

This clonotype was picked up many times. The chain links TRBV7-9 to TRBJ2-7; 7 nucleotides line up with TRBD1. The CDR3 sequence is 15 residues long. The junction had 6 bases not matched to a gene; V was cut back by 1 base and J by 3 bases. In germline, CDR1 is SEHNR, CDR2 FQNEAQ (reference sequence). CDR3 protein: CASSLGRDRGYEQYF. In nucleotides, the CDR3 is TGTGCCAGCAGCTTAGGCCGGGACAGAGGCTACGAGCAGTACTTC.

This clonotype was seen a few times. Given a much more abundant clone one base away, this may be a read error. The rearrangement links TRBV20-1 to TRBJ1-6; D is unresolved. The germline gives CDR1 DFQATT, CDR2 SNEGSKA (reference sequence). The CDR3 runs 12 residues. The CDR3: CSAGLIGSHLHF. Here the CDR3 DNA reads TGCAGTGCTGGCCTCATTGGTTCACACCTCCACTTT.